These 8 T cell receptor beta chains came from one sample sequenced in a study of shared clonotypes between healthy human individuals. Selected positively for CCR7 and CD45RO-negative, naive CD8 cells excluded terminally differentiated effector memory CD45RA+ cells. Sequencing was performed with immunoSEQ multiplex PCR; in TCRdb, only in-frame clones are kept and a portion is missing. The data hold roughly 2.1 million clones, with under 95% observed a single time. Source material: naive CD8+ T cells from PBMCs. The receptors stem from a young man in good health. Some clones in this sample may be carry-over from other donors' samples.

This clone was recorded only once. The rearrangement joins TRBV27 to TRBJ2-7, with D possibly matching TRBD2 (7 bases). The V end was cut by 8 bases, the J end by 3 bases, with 29 bases between. The CDR3 is made up of 18 amino acids. The germline gives CDR1 MNHEY, CDR2 SMNVEV (reference sequence). CDR3 loop: CASAVRGAGTGMVYEQYF. CDR3 nucleotides: TGTGCCAGCGCAGTTCGGGGGGCTGGAACAGGGATGGTCTACGAGCAGTACTTC.

This clone was detected once. This sequence joins TRBV27 and TRBJ2-1, with a weak D call TRBD2 (7 bases). Trimming left V 3 bases short and J 5 bases short, with 14 bases between. Germline loops: CDR1 MNHEY, CDR2 SMNVEV (reference sequence). The CDR3 has 15 amino acids. CDR3 amino acids: CASSFRGGGHNEQFF. CDR3 nucleotide sequence: TGTGCCAGCAGTTTCCGGGGAGGGGGGCACAATGAGCAGTTCTTC.

This chain uses TRBV5-1 with TRBJ2-7; 10 nucleotides align to TRBD2. The CDR3 length is 15 residues. Germline CDR1 SGHRS, CDR2 YFSETQ. V shed 5 bases, J shed 2 bases, and the junction held 7 bases outside the gene matches. CDR3 DNA: TGCGCCAGCAGTACCATAGCGGGAGGAACCTACGAGCAGTACTTC. This translates into CASSTIAGGTYEQYF.

The V call is TRBV6-1, the J call TRBJ2-7; no clear D gene. Looked up from germline, CDR1 is MNHNS and CDR2 is SASEGT. Trimming took off 4 bases at V and 9 bases at J, with 22 bases between the two ends. This CDR3 has 15 amino acids. The DNA of the CDR3 is TGTGCCAGCAGTGTCTTAACGGGCACACAGAAAGTGCAGTACTTC. Translation gives CASSVLTGTQKVQYF.

Here the CDR3 DNA reads TGTGCCAGCAGTGAAGGGACAGTGATCCAAGAGACCCAGTACTTC. Amino acids: CASSEGTVIQETQYF. V gene TRBV6-1 combines with J gene TRBJ2-5; weak D call: TRBD1 (6 bases). The V gene's germline CDR1 is MNHNS and CDR2 SASEGT. The V and J ends lost 1 base and 1 base respectively, with 10 bases between them. The CDR3 is 15 amino acids.

This sequence joins TRBV5-6 and TRBJ2-4; D is ambiguous. Trimming took off 2 bases at V and 7 bases at J, with 10 bases between the two ends. The CDR3 contains 13 residues. Germline V lookup: CDR1 SGHDT, CDR2 YYEEEE. The CDR3 spells CASSLTQGNIQYF. In nucleotides, the CDR3 is TGTGCCAGCAGCTTAACCCAAGGGAACATTCAGTACTTC.

The V and J genes are TRBV27 and TRBJ2-2, with 9 bases aligning to TRBD2. The CDR3 loop spans 15 amino acids. Germline V gene lookup returns CDR1 MNHEY and CDR2 SMNVEV (reference sequence). Unmatched junction bases numbered 3, after V lost 3 bases and J lost 4 bases. CDR3: CASSFGGGGTGELFF. The CDR3 nucleotides are TGTGCCAGCAGTTTTGGCGGGGGGGGCACCGGGGAGCTGTTTTTT.

This clone was observed once. The gene calls are TRBV11-2 and TRBJ2-7, with 10 nucleotides matching TRBD2. Per the germline V gene, CDR1 is SGHAT and CDR2 is FQNNGV. The CDR3 is 16 residues long. Trimming took 4 bases from V and 3 from J; bases not matched to a gene: 9. CDR3 region: CASSSRDTSGNYEQYF. In DNA, the CDR3 is TGTGCCAGCAGCTCACGCGACACTAGCGGGAACTACGAGCAGTACTTC.